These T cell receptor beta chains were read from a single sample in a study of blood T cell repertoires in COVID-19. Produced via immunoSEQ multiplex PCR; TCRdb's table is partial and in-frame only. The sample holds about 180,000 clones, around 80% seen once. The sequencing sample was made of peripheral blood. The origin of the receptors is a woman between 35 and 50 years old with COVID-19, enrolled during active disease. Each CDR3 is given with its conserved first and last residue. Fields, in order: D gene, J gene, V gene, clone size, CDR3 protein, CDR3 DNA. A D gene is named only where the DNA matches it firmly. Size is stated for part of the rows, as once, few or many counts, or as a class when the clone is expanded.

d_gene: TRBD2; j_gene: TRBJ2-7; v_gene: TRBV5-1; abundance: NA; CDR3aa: CASSQTSGLYEQYF; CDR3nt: TGCGCCAGCAGCCAGACTAGCGGGCTCTACGAGCAGTACTTC
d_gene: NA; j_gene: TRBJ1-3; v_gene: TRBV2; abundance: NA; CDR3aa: CASSDLSSSGNTIYF; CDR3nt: TGTGCCAGCAGTGATCTGTCGAGCTCTGGAAACACCATATATTTT
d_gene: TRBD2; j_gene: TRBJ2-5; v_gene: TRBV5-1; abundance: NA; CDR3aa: CASSRTSGGFQETQYF; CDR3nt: TGCGCCAGCAGCCGGACTAGCGGGGGGTTTCAAGAGACCCAGTACTTC
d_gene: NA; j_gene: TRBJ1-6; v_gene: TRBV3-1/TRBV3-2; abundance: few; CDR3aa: CASSHRDRDSPLHF; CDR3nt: TGTGCCAGCAGCCACCGCGATCGGGATTCACCCCTCCACTTT
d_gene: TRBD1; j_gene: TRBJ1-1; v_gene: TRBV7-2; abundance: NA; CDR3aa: CASSLGGQMNTEAFF; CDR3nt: TGTGCCAGCAGCTTAGGGGGACAGATGAACACTGAAGCTTTCTTT
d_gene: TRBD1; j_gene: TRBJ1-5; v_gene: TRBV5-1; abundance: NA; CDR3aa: CASSVGTGYNQPQHF; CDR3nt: TGCGCCAGCAGCGTAGGGACAGGATACAATCAGCCCCAGCATTTT
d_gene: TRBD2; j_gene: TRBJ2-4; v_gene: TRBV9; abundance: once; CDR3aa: CASSADGTRNIQYF; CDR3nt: TGTGCCAGCAGCGCGGACGGGACTAGAAACATTCAGTACTTC
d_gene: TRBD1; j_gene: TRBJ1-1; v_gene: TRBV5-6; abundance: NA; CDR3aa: CASSPGVGQGLLNTEAFF; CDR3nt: TGTGCCAGCAGCCCTGGGGTGGGACAGGGACTGTTGAACACTGAAGCTTTCTTT
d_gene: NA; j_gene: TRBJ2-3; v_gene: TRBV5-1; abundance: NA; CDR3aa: CASSLASTDTQYF; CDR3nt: TGCGCCAGCAGCTTGGCTAGCACAGATACGCAGTATTTT
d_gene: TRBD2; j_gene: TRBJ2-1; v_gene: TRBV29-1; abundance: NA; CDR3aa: CSVPLAGGPYGEQFF; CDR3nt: TGCAGCGTTCCCCTAGCGGGAGGGCCGTATGGCGAGCAGTTCTTC
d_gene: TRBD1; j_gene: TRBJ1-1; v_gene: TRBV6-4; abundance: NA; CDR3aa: CASSAQSGTGGAAFF; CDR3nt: TGTGCCAGCAGTGCCCAGAGCGGGACAGGGGGCGCAGCTTTCTTT
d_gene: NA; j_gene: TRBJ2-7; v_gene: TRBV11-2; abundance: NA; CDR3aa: CASSLMTAREQYF; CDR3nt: TGTGCCAGCAGCTTAATGACAGCGCGCGAGCAGTACTTC
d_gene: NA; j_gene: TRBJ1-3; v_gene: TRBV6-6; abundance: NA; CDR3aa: CASRSAGSNGNTIYF; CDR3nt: TGTGCCAGCAGGTCGGCGGGTTCGAACGGAAACACCATATATTTT
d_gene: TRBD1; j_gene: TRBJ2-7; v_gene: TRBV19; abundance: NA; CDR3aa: CASSRDRGYEQYF; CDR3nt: TGTGCCAGTTCCCGGGACAGGGGTTACGAGCAGTACTTC
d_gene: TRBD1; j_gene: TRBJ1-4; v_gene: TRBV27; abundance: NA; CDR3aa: CASSPGQAVREKLFF; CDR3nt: TGTGCCAGCAGTCCCGGACAGGCGGTCCGTGAAAAACTGTTTTTT
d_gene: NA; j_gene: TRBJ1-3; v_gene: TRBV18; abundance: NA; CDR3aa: CASSPGTVSGNTIYF; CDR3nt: TGTGCCAGCTCACCCGGGACTGTCTCTGGAAACACCATATATTTT
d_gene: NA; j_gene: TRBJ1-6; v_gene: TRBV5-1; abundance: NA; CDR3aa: CASSLDPVGLNSPLHF; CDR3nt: TGCGCCAGCAGCCTGGACCCGGTGGGCCTTAATTCACCCCTCCACTTT
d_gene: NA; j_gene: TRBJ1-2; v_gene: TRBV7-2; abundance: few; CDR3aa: CASSRRQEPYYGYTF; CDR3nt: TGTGCCAGCAGTCGTAGACAGGAACCCTACTATGGCTACACCTTC
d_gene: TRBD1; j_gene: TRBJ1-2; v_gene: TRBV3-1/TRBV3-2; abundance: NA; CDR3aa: CASSPSPQGEGGGYTF; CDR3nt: TGTGCCAGCAGCCCAAGCCCACAGGGGGAGGGAGGCGGCTACACCTTC
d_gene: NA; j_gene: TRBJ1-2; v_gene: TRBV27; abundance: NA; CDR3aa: CASSTGTNYGYTF; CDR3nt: TGTGCCAGTTCAACAGGGACCAACTATGGCTACACCTTC
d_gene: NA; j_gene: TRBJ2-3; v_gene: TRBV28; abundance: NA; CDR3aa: CASSWFFDTRTPSTDTQYF; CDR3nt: TGTGCCAGCAGTTGGTTTTTCGACACCCGTACTCCTAGCACAGATACGCAGTATTTT
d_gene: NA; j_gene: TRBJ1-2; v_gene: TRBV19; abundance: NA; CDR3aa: CASSIEGARDYGYTF; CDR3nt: TGTGCCAGTAGTATAGAGGGCGCCAGGGACTATGGCTACACCTTC
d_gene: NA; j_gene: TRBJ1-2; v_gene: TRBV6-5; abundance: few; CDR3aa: CASSYDSAKYGYTF; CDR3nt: TGTGCCAGCAGTTACGACAGCGCCAAATATGGCTACACCTTC
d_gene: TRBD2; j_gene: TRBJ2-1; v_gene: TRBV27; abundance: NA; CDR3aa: CASTPTSGGYNEQFF; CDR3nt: TGTGCCAGCACCCCGACTAGCGGGGGGTACAATGAGCAGTTCTTC
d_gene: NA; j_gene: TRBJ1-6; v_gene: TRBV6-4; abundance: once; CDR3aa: CASREAGNSPLHF; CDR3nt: TGTGCCAGCAGGGAGGCAGGAAATTCACCCCTCCACTTT
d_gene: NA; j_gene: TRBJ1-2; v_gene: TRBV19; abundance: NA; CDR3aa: CASTLTAANYGYTF; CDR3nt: TGTGCCAGTACCTTGACAGCAGCTAACTATGGCTACACCTTC
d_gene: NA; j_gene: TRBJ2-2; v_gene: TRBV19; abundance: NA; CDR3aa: CASSIPPGTNTGELFF; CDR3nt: TGTGCCAGTAGTATACCACCGGGGACAAACACCGGGGAGCTGTTTTTT
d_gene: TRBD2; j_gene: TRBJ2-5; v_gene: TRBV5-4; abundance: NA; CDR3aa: CASSLRLAGGPWETQYF; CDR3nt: TGTGCCAGCAGCTTGCGTTTAGCGGGAGGGCCATGGGAGACCCAGTACTTC
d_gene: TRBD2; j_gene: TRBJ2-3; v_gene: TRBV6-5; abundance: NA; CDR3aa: CASTHAGGADTQYF; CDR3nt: TGTGCCAGCACTCACGCGGGAGGCGCAGATACGCAGTATTTT
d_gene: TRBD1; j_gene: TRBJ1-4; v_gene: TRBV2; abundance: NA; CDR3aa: CASRTGEVEKLFF; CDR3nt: TGTGCCAGCAGGACAGGGGAAGTCGAAAAACTGTTTTTT
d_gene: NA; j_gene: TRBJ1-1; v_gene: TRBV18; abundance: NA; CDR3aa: CASSAHNSILGAQATEAFF; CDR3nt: TGTGCCAGCTCAGCCCACAATTCAATTCTAGGGGCTCAGGCCACTGAAGCTTTCTTT
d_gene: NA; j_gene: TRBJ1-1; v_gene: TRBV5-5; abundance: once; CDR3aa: CASSPVAGWTARGVDEAFF; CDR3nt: TGTGCCAGCAGCCCGGTAGCGGGGTGGACAGCCCGGGGGGTTGATGAAGCTTTCTTT
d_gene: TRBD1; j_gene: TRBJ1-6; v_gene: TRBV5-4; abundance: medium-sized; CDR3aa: CASSWRGQGVMNSPLHF; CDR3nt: TGTGCCAGCAGCTGGAGAGGTCAGGGGGTAATGAATTCACCCCTCCACTTT
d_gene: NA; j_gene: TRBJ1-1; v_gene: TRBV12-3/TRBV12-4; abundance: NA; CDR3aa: CASSRAITEAFF; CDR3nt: TGTGCCAGCAGCCGAGCGATCACTGAAGCTTTCTTT
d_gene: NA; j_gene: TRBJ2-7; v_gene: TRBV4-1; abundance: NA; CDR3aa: CASSLQVWGAYEQYF; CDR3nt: TGCGCCAGCAGCCTCCAGGTTTGGGGGGCCTACGAGCAGTACTTC
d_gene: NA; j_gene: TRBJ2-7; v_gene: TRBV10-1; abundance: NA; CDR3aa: CASSLRTAPTYEQYF; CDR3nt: TGCGCCAGCAGTCTCCGGACAGCCCCGACCTACGAGCAGTACTTC
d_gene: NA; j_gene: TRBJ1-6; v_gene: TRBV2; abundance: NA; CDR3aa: CASSQFFADEYSPLHF; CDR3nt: TGTGCCAGCAGCCAGTTTTTCGCGGATGAGTATTCACCCCTCCACTTT
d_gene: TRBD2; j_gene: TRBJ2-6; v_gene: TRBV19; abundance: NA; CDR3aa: CASSIDRGLAWANVLTF; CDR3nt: TGTGCCAGTAGTATAGATCGCGGACTAGCCTGGGCCAACGTCCTGACTTTC
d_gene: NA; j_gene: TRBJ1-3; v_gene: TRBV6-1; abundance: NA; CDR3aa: CASSEGQGRGNTIYF; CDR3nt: TGTGCCAGCAGTGAAGGCCAGGGCCGAGGAAACACCATATATTTT
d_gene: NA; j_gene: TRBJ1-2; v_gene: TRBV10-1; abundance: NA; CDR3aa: CASSELRSYGYTF; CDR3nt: TGCGCCAGCAGTGAGCTCCGGAGCTATGGCTACACCTTC
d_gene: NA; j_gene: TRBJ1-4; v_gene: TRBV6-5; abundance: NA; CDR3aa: CASSGGTSNEKLFF; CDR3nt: TGTGCTAGCAGCGGCGGGACTAGCAATGAAAAACTGTTTTTT
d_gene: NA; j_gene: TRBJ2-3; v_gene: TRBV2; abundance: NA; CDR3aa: CASLADTQYF; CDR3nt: TGTGCCAGTCTCGCAGATACGCAGTATTTT
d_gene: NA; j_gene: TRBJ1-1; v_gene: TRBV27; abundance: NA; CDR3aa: CASSLVFTSRSAFF; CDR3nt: TGTGCCAGCAGTTTAGTGTTTACGAGCCGGTCAGCTTTCTTT
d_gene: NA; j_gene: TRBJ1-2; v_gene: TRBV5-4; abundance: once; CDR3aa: CASRLQGGSNYGYTF; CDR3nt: TGTGCCAGCAGGTTGCAGGGCGGCTCCAACTATGGCTACACCTTC
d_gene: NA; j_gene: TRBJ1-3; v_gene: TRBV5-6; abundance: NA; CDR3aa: CASSPLKESPLSGNTIYF; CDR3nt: TGTGCCAGCAGCCCCCTGAAAGAGAGTCCCCTCTCTGGAAACACCATATATTTT
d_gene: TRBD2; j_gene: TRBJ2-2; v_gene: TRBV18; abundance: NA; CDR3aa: CASSPGLAGAAGELFF; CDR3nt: TGTGCCAGCTCACCTGGACTAGCGGGAGCCGCCGGGGAGCTGTTTTTT
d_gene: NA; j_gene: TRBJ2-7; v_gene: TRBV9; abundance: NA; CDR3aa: CASSVDAGVHEQYF; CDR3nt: TGTGCCAGCAGCGTAGATGCAGGGGTCCACGAGCAGTACTTC
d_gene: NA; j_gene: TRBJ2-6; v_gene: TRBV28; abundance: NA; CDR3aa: CASSYSPPDSDPYSGANVLTF; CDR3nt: TGTGCCAGCAGTTATTCCCCCCCCGACAGCGATCCTTACTCTGGGGCCAACGTCCTGACTTTC
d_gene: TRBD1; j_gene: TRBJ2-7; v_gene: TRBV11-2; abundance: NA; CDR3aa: CASSWGTAYEQYF; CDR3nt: TGTGCCAGCAGCTGGGGGACAGCTTACGAGCAGTACTTC
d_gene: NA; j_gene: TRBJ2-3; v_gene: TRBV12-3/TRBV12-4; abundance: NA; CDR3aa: CASRTPPGDTQYF; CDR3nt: TGTGCCAGCAGGACCCCTCCGGGGGATACGCAGTATTTT
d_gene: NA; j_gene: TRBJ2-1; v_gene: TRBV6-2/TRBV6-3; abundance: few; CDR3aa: CASSGVYNEQFF; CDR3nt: TGTGCCAGCAGTGGAGTATACAATGAGCAGTTCTTC
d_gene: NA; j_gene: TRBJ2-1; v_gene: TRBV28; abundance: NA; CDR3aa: CASSQDSPPEQFF; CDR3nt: TGTGCCAGCAGCCAGGACAGCCCTCCAGAGCAGTTCTTC
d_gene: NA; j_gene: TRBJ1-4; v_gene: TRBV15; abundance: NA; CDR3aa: CATSRDLPTDLYEKLFF; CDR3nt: TGTGCCACCAGCAGAGACCTGCCGACAGACCTTTATGAAAAACTGTTTTTT
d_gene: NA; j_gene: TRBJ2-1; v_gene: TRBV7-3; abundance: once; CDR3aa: CASSLSLGDEQFF; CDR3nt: TGTGCCAGCAGCTTAAGTTTAGGGGATGAGCAGTTCTTC
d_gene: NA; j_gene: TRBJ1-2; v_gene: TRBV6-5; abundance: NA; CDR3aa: CASKRVANYGYTF; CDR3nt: TGTGCCAGCAAACGGGTAGCTAACTATGGCTACACCTTC
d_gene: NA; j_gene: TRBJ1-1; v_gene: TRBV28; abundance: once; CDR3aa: CASVPLGGNTEAFF; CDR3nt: TGTGCCAGCGTCCCCTTGGGGGGGAACACTGAAGCTTTCTTT
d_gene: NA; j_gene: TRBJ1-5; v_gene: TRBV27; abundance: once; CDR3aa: CASSFSPVQPQHF; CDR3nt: TGTGCCAGCAGTTTTTCCCCAGTGCAGCCCCAGCATTTT